One and the same sample provided the 26 T cell receptor beta chains below, sequenced in a study of T-cell memory formation after mild COVID-19. TCRdb itself ran the 5' RACE reads through MiXCR, one entry per CDR3 protein. The data hold 300,000 to 400,000 distinct CDR3 sequences, with around 21% observed a single time. Sequenced material: PBMCs or a T cell subset sorted from them (not recorded which). The receptors derive from an adult woman who had mild COVID-19 (a few samples of this study predate the infection). Cell type and time point are not known.

The V call is TRBV6-2 or TRBV6-3, the J call TRBJ2-2, with D perhaps TRBD1 (5 bases). Deletions cut 6 bases from V and 0 bases from J, with 11 bases between. The germline V gene encodes CDR1 MNHEY and CDR2 SVGEGT. This CDR3 contains 15 residues. DNA for the CDR3: TGTGCCAGCAGCAACAGGAACCCGAACACCGGGGAGCTGTTTTTT. This sequence encodes CASSNRNPNTGELFF.

This chain joins TRBV7-9 and TRBJ2-1, with a weak D call TRBD2 (7 bases). V was pared by 8 bases and J by 5 bases, with 16 bases between. The V gene's germline CDR1 is SEHNR and CDR2 FQNEAQ (reference sequence). CDR3 size: 14 residues. The CDR3 nucleotides read TGTGCCAGCTTAAGAAGGGGGGGGCACAATGAGCAGTTCTTC. Translation gives CASLRRGGHNEQFF. Looking up the rest from reference TRBV7-9 and TRBJ2-1 gives the full variable domain: DTGVSQNPRHKITKRGQNVTFRCDPISEHNRLYWYRQTLGQGPEFLTYFQNEAQLEKSRLLSDRFSAERPKGSFSTLEIQRTEQGDSAMYLCASLRRGGHNEQFFGPGTRLTVL.

This clonotype was observed many times. V and J are TRBV9 and TRBJ2-1; D is unresolved. CDR1 SGDLS and CDR2 YYNGEE come from the germline V gene. V dropped 4 bases and J dropped 15 bases, with 17 bases sitting between them. The CDR3 consists of 12 residues. The CDR3 DNA is TGTGCCAGCAGCCCCCGGAAGGGCCAAGGGTTCTTC. This translates into CASSPRKGQGFF.

This clonotype was observed a handful of times. The rearrangement joins TRBV5-1 to TRBJ2-5, with D possibly called TRBD1 or TRBD2 (5 bases each). V lost 0 bases to trimming and J lost 1 base, with 16 bases between them. CDR1 and CDR2 from the germline V gene are SGHRS and YFSETQ. CDR3 length: 17 amino acids. The CDR3 coding sequence is TGCGCCAGCAGCTTGGCCAGTAGGGGTGCGGGCCAAGAGACCCAGTACTTC. It is translated as CASSLASRGAGQETQYF.

This clonotype has only a few counts. The V and J genes are TRBV7-8 and TRBJ2-4, with D tentatively TRBD2 (6 bases). The germline gives CDR1 SGHVS, CDR2 FQNEAQ. The CDR3 consists of 17 residues. Between the trimmed V and J ends, which lost 1 base and 2 bases, there was a span of 15 bases. The CDR3 loop is CASSLDPQGGSKNIQYF. The CDR3 nucleotides are TGTGCCAGCAGCTTAGATCCGCAGGGAGGTTCCAAAAACATTCAGTACTTC.

Only a few counts were recorded for this clonotype. The rearrangement uses TRBV7-9 and TRBJ2-7; weak D call: TRBD1 (6 bases). CDR3 length: 15 amino acids. Trimming took off 4 bases at V and 3 bases at J, with 16 bases between the two ends. Germline CDR1 reads SEHNR; CDR2 reads FQNEAQ (reference sequence). The CDR3 nucleotides are TGTGCCAGCAGCTCCCTAACAGGGTCGAACTACGAGCAGTACTTC. It translates to CASSSLTGSNYEQYF.

This clonotype was detected a few times. The chain combines TRBV7-2 with TRBJ2-2, with D hard to call. V gave up 8 bases and J gave up 1 base, with 11 bases separating them. Germline CDR1 SGHTA, CDR2 FQGNSA. CDR3 length equals 14 residues. The CDR3 loop is CASSEQENTGELFF. The DNA for the CDR3 is TGTGCCAGCTCCGAGCAGGAGAACACCGGGGAGCTGTTTTTT.

V and J are TRBV11-1 and TRBJ2-2; TRBD1 might be the D (7 bases). Trimming pared 5 bases from V and 3 bases from J, leaving 13 bases between. This CDR3 has 15 amino acids. Per germline, CDR1 SGHAT and CDR2 FQDESV (reference sequence). Written as DNA, the CDR3 is TGTGCCAGCAGCCGCAGGGGGGCCGACACCGGGGAGCTGTTTTTT. Its translation is CASSRRGADTGELFF.

V usage is TRBV30 and J usage is TRBJ1-2; TRBD1 matches at 7 bases. V was pared by 0 bases and J by 7 bases, with 8 bases of the junction left unmatched. The CDR3 spans 14 residues. Germline CDR1 and CDR2: GTSNPN and SVGIG (reference sequence). CDR3 residues: CAWSVLSRGVGYTF. The CDR3 bases are TGTGCCTGGAGTGTATTGTCCAGGGGGGTTGGCTACACCTTC.

The CDR3 loop is CASAPGGGDIEDSPLHF. The CDR3 DNA reads as TGTGCCAGCGCTCCTGGAGGAGGGGATATTGAGGATTCACCCCTCCACTTT. This rearrangement joins TRBV5-8 to TRBJ1-6, with D perhaps matching TRBD1 (5 bases). The germline V gene has CDR1 SGHTS and CDR2 YDEGEE. This CDR3 is built from 17 residues. The V and J ends lost 7 bases and 8 bases respectively, with 25 bases between them.

This clonotype is labeled medium-sized. This chain connects TRBV29-1 to TRBJ2-5, with 14 positions matching TRBD2. Germline V gene sequence: CDR1 SQVTM, CDR2 ANQGSEA. Trimming at V came to 3 bases and at J to 2 bases, leaving 14 bases not matched to a gene. The CDR3 spans 19 residues. The CDR3 DNA follows: TGCAGCGTTGAGCCTATGACTAGCGGGGGGGCCTACGGGCAAGAGACCCAGTACTTC. It translates to CSVEPMTSGGAYGQETQYF.

This clonotype was observed a few times. This chain connects TRBV20-1 to TRBJ1-1; 8 bases line up with TRBD1. The CDR3 spans 14 residues. The junction had 3 bases not matched to a gene; V was cut back by 3 bases and J by 0 bases. Germline V lookup: CDR1 DFQATT, CDR2 SNEGSKA (reference sequence). CDR3 coding DNA: TGCAGTGCTAGGTCAGGGGGCCTGAACACTGAAGCTTTCTTT. As protein: CSARSGGLNTEAFF.

The genes are TRBV5-6 and TRBJ1-1; D remains unclear. V lost 0 bases and J 0 bases, leaving 12 bases between the germline ends. The CDR3 spans 16 residues. Germline CDR1 reads SGHDT; CDR2 reads YYEEEE. CDR3 nucleotide sequence: TGTGCCAGCAGCTTGGCCGGACGCATAGTGAACACTGAAGCTTTCTTT. This encodes CASSLAGRIVNTEAFF.

This clonotype showed up many times. The chain has TRBV5-1 and TRBJ2-5, with D perhaps TRBD1 or TRBD2 (5 bases each). V was pared by 4 bases and J by 1 base, with 11 bases between. In germline, CDR1 is SGHRS, CDR2 YFSETQ. The CDR3 spans 14 residues. The CDR3 sequence is CASSPGTVQETQYF. CDR3 DNA: TGCGCCAGCAGCCCCGGGACGGTCCAAGAGACCCAGTACTTC.

V and J are TRBV20-1 and TRBJ2-2; the match to TRBD2 covers 8 bases. Germline V lookup: CDR1 DFQATT, CDR2 SNEGSKA (reference sequence). CDR3 length: 15 amino acids. V lost 4 bases and J lost 1; bases outside the gene matches: 5. CDR3 loop: CSATRAGVNTGELFF. The CDR3 DNA sequence: TGCAGTGCTACCCGAGCGGGGGTGAACACCGGGGAGCTGTTTTTT.

This clonotype turned up a few times. The J gene is TRBJ2-7, the V gene TRBV5-1; D is ambiguous. The CDR3 consists of 11 residues. The V end lost 4 bases, the J end lost 7 bases, and 9 bases lay between the germline ends. In germline, CDR1 is SGHRS, CDR2 YFSETQ. CDR3 DNA sequence: TGCGCCAGCAGCCGGCAGAGGGAGCAGTACTTC. Protein product: CASSRQREQYF.

The chain links TRBV18 to TRBJ2-7, with a weak D call TRBD1 (7 bases). The CDR3 length is 14 residues. The germline V gene has CDR1 KGHSH and CDR2 LQKENI. Deletions cut 3 bases from V and 4 bases from J, with 13 bases between. In nucleotides, the CDR3 is TGTGCCAGCTCACCGCCGGAGGGGGCTTACGAGCAGTACTTC. Translating it yields CASSPPEGAYEQYF.

The V and J genes are TRBV6-5 and TRBJ2-7, with a weak D call TRBD1 (6 bases). The germline V gene has CDR1 MNHEY and CDR2 SVGAGI. The CDR3 spans 13 residues. Trimming took off 7 bases at V and 3 bases at J, with 13 bases between the two ends. The CDR3 nucleotides are TGTGCCAGCACTCGGCTACAGGGCTACGAGCAGTACTTC. This sequence encodes CASTRLQGYEQYF.

The V call is TRBV5-4, the J call TRBJ2-7, with TRBD2 matching over 7 bases. The CDR3 loop spans 15 amino acids. CDR1 is SGHNT, CDR2 YYREEE, per germline (reference sequence). Losses at the gene ends were 2 bases for V and 3 bases for J; bases not matched to a gene: 8. The DNA for the CDR3 is TGTGCCAGCAGCTTTTTCTCCCGGGGGGACTACGAGCAGTACTTC. This gives the protein CASSFFSRGDYEQYF.

CDR3 protein: CASSYPEGLASYNEQFF. DNA of the CDR3: TGTGCCAGCAGTTACCCAGAGGGGCTCGCCTCCTACAATGAGCAGTTCTTC. The rearrangement joins TRBV6-2 or TRBV6-3 to TRBJ2-1, with D perhaps given as TRBD1 or TRBD2 (5 bases each). The germline gives CDR1 MNHEY, CDR2 SVGEGT. This CDR3 contains 17 residues. Trimming pared 2 bases from V and 0 bases from J, leaving 14 bases between.

This chain joins TRBV3-1 and TRBJ1-5; D ambiguous. Germline CDR1 is LGHDT and CDR2 is YNNKEL (reference sequence). The CDR3 is 12 amino acids. Trimming stripped 0 bases from V and 7 bases from J, with 4 bases between. In DNA, the CDR3 is TGTGCCAGCAGCCAAGACACCCAGCCCCAGCATTTT. It specifies CASSQDTQPQHF. Drawing the rest from reference TRBV3-1 and TRBJ1-5, the complete variable domain is DTAVSQTPKYLVTQMGNDKSIKCEQNLGHDTMYWYKQDSKKFLKIMFSYNNKELIINETVPNRFSPKSPDKAHLNLHINSLELGDSAVYFCASSQDTQPQHFGDGTRLSIL.

This clonotype was detected a few times. The gene calls are TRBV12-3 or TRBV12-4 and TRBJ1-1, with D uncertain. Trimming pared 2 bases from V and 5 bases from J, leaving 12 bases between. The CDR3 contains 14 residues. CDR3 region: CASSLTKRETEAFF. Written as DNA, the CDR3 is TGTGCCAGCAGTTTAACGAAACGGGAGACTGAAGCTTTCTTT.

This chain joins TRBV14 and TRBJ1-2, with D unclear. V lost 5 bases to trimming and J lost 8 bases, with 12 bases between them. Germline assignment: CDR1 SGHDN and CDR2 FVKESK. The CDR3 has 12 residues. In nucleotides, the CDR3 is TGTGCCAGCAGCACCACGAGGGCCGGCTACACCTTC. Its translation: CASSTTRAGYTF. Filled out from reference TRBV14 and TRBJ1-2, the complete variable domain reads EAGVTQFPSHSVIEKGQTVTLRCDPISGHDNLYWYRRVMGKEIKFLLHFVKESKQDESGMPNNRFLAERTGGTYSTLKVQPAELEDSGVYFCASSTTRAGYTFGSGTRLTVV.

This chain joins TRBV12-3 or TRBV12-4 and TRBJ2-7; D uncertain. The germline V and J ends were trimmed by 5 bases and 6 bases, with 17 bases remaining between them. The CDR3 sequence is 14 residues long. The CDR3 spells CASSITATPAEQYF. For the CDR3, the DNA is TGTGCCAGCAGTATCACGGCCACACCGGCCGAGCAGTACTTC.

The rearrangement uses TRBV5-6 and TRBJ1-1; 7 bases match TRBD1. The CDR3 covers 16 residues. The junction had 9 bases not matched to a gene; V was cut back by 4 bases and J by 0 bases. Germline V gives CDR1 SGHDT, CDR2 YYEEEE. CDR3 in amino acids: CASSRRGSIVNTEAFF. The CDR3 DNA reads TGTGCCAGCAGCCGCAGGGGGTCGATAGTGAACACTGAAGCTTTCTTT.

The chain is built from TRBV12-3 or TRBV12-4 and TRBJ2-3, with unresolved D. The length of the CDR3 is 16 residues. Between the trimmed V and J ends, which lost 7 bases and 0 bases, there was a span of 17 bases. The CDR3 bases are TGTGCCAGCAAACTGGGCGTATCCCCTAGCACAGATACGCAGTATTTT. As protein: CASKLGVSPSTDTQYF.